The T cell receptor (beta chain) under discussion was sequenced for a study of blood T cell repertoires in COVID-19. Study overall: From T cells, B-cell-depleted T cells, or PBMCs came the material, which was cDNA or gDNA.

Two negative PCRs, clearance, or symptom resolution characterized the recovered Cohort 3 donors. Sequenced by immunoSEQ multiplex PCR; TCRdb stores in-frame clones only, minus some. The data show roughly 150,000 clones, over 65% seen once. The specimen sequenced was PBMCs or T cells enriched from blood (not recorded which). This sequence originates from a woman aged 50 to 60 who had recovered from COVID-19.

Written as DNA, the CDR3 is TGTGCCAGTAGTATTAGTCAGGCCTACGAGCAGTACTTC. It specifies CASSISQAYEQYF. V usage is TRBV19 and J usage is TRBJ2-7; no reliable D call. CDR3 length equals 13 residues. Germline-derived CDR1 and CDR2 are LNHDA and SQIVND (reference sequence). Between the trimmed V and J ends, which lost 3 bases and 2 bases, there was a span of 8 bases.